A single sample gave rise to the 29 T cell receptor beta chains below, sequenced in a study of T-cell memory formation after mild COVID-19. A single record per CDR3 protein comes from TCRdb applying MiXCR to the 5' RACE reads. The data hold roughly 450,000 distinct CDR3 sequences, with roughly 17% observed a single time. Sequenced sample: PBMCs or a T cell subset sorted from them (not recorded which). Receptors were obtained from a young man who had mild COVID-19 (a few samples of this study predate the infection). Cell type and time point are not known.

This clonotype turned up a few times. The chain is built from TRBV21-1 and TRBJ2-5; TRBD1 was called by the table and not checked on the DNA. TRBV21-1 counts as a pseudogene. The CDR3 contains 15 residues. CDR3 coding DNA: TGTGCCAGCAGCAAAGTTGAGGGGAGCGGTGAGACCCAGTACTTC. It is translated as CASSKVEGSGETQYF.

The chain joins TRBV5-5 to TRBJ2-7; D is ambiguous. The CDR3 has 15 amino acids. Germline V gene lookup returns CDR1 SGHKS and CDR2 YYEKEE (reference sequence). V lost 5 bases, J lost 2 bases, and 17 bases lay in between. The CDR3 sequence is CASSLQTYNTYEQYV. The CDR3 DNA sequence: TGTGCCAGCAGTTTACAGACCTACAACACCTACGAGCAGTACGTC.

This clonotype occurred a few times. CDR3 amino acids: CASSAPGQEEQYV. CDR3 in DNA: TGTGCCAGCAGCGCGCCGGGACAGGAGGAGCAGTACGTC. The gene calls are TRBV7-9 and TRBJ2-7; 8 nucleotides line up with TRBD1. The J segment lost 7 bases and the V segment lost 5 bases, leaving 7 bases of the junction unmatched. This CDR3 spans 13 amino acids. The germline gives CDR1 SEHNR, CDR2 FQNEAQ (reference sequence).

CDR3 sequence reads: CALRSRLAHLRGYEQYV. DNA of the CDR3: TGTGCCCTTCGAAGCCGACTAGCGCATCTTAGGGGCTACGAGCAGTACGTC. The V gene is TRBV10-3, the J gene TRBJ2-7; TRBD2 agrees at 8 bases. The V gene's germline CDR1 is ENHRY and CDR2 SYGVKD. This CDR3 region has 17 residues. The V gene end was trimmed by 11 bases and the J gene end by 3 bases; junction bases not matched to a gene: 21.

This clonotype was seen only a few times. This rearrangement joins TRBV4-3 to TRBJ1-2; D not certain. The CDR3 loop spans 14 amino acids. CDR1 is LGHNA, CDR2 YSLEER, per germline. The V and J ends lost 1 base and 6 bases respectively, with 12 bases between them. CDR3 loop: CASSQVGIENGYTF. The CDR3 region has the DNA TGCGCCAGCAGCCAAGTAGGGATTGAGAATGGCTACACCTTC.

This clonotype turned up a few times. The V and J genes are TRBV6-5 and TRBJ2-1; D is undetermined. This CDR3 is built from 11 residues. Germline-derived CDR1 and CDR2 are MNHEY and SVGAGI. Deletions cut 11 bases from V and 9 bases from J, with 14 bases between. This CDR3 reads CAVGGRSEQFF. The CDR3 DNA is TGTGCCGTCGGTGGTCGGAGTGAGCAGTTCTTC.

Only a few counts were recorded for this clonotype. The chain uses TRBV9 and TRBJ2-3; tentatively, D is TRBD2 (5 bases). Trimming took 0 bases from V and 6 from J, leaving 5 bases between them. This CDR3 region has 12 residues. The germline V gene encodes CDR1 SGDLS and CDR2 YYNGEE. The CDR3 loop reads CASSVGEDTQYF. The CDR3 DNA follows: TGTGCCAGCAGCGTAGGGGAGGATACGCAGTATTTT.

This clonotype was detected a few times. The DNA for the CDR3 is TGTGCCACCAGCAGACCCGGGATCTACACAGATACGCAGTATTTT. The encoded protein is CATSRPGIYTDTQYF. The chain recombines TRBV15 with TRBJ2-3; perhaps TRBD2 as D (5 bases). The CDR3 spans 15 residues. Germline CDR1 LNHNV, CDR2 YYDKDF (reference sequence). The V gene lost 2 bases and the J gene lost 2 bases, with 11 bases spanning the gap.

The chain is built from TRBV7-3 and TRBJ2-1; perhaps TRBD1 as D (5 bases). V was pared by 5 bases and J by 10 bases, with 18 bases between. Germline CDR1 is SGHTA and CDR2 is FQGTGA. The CDR3 is made up of 14 amino acids. The CDR3 spells CASSIGNTGHEQFF. The CDR3 bases are TGTGCCAGCAGCATCGGCAACACAGGTCACGAGCAGTTCTTC.

This clonotype was seen only a few times. The chain has TRBV7-9 and TRBJ2-7; no definite D call. This CDR3 has 15 residues. The germline V and J ends were trimmed by 6 bases and 3 bases, with 18 bases remaining between them. Per germline, CDR1 SEHNR and CDR2 FQNEAQ (reference sequence). The CDR3 sequence: CASSYGPAEDYEQYF. In DNA form, the CDR3 reads TGTGCCAGCAGTTATGGGCCGGCGGAAGACTACGAGCAGTACTTC.

The chain is built from TRBV6-2 or TRBV6-3 and TRBJ2-1; D might be TRBD2 (5 bases). V was cut by 2 bases and J by 6 bases, with 11 bases left in between. From germline, CDR1 is MNHEY and CDR2 SVGEGT. This CDR3 is 14 amino acids long. CDR3 DNA: TGTGCCAGCAGTTACGGGCAGAGGGTCAATGAGCAGTTCTTC. Translated: CASSYGQRVNEQFF.

The chain uses TRBV10-3 and TRBJ2-7, with D maybe TRBD1 (6 bases). Germline V gene lookup returns CDR1 ENHRY and CDR2 SYGVKD. This CDR3 is 15 amino acids long. Deletions cut 4 bases from V and 3 bases from J, with 16 bases between. The CDR3 DNA sequence: TGTGCCATCAGTGGGCAGGGTACGACAGGCTACGAGCAGTACTTC. The encoded protein is CAISGQGTTGYEQYF.

The chain combines TRBV9 with TRBJ2-3; TRBD2 aligns across 8 bases. CDR1 and CDR2 from the germline V gene are SGDLS and YYNGEE. With 2 bases clipped from V and 4 bases from J, the junction kept 3 bases outside the gene matches. The CDR3 contains 14 residues. As DNA, the CDR3 is TGTGCCAGCAGCGTTCGGGGACTAGCAGATACGCAGTATTTT. Protein product: CASSVRGLADTQYF. The variable domain in full, completed from reference TRBV9 and TRBJ2-3, reads DSGVTQTPKHLITATGQRVTLRCSPRSGDLSVYWYQQSLDQGLQFLIQYYNGEERAKGNILERFSAQQFPDLHSELNLSSLELGDSALYFCASSVRGLADTQYFGPGTRLTVL.

There are a few counts of this clonotype. This chain uses TRBV7-9 with TRBJ2-7, with a possible D match to TRBD2 (6 bases). Germline V gene data show CDR1 as SEHNR and CDR2 as FQNEAQ (reference sequence). V lost 5 bases to trimming and J lost 4 bases, with 12 bases between them. The CDR3 contains 13 residues. The CDR3 bases are TGTGCCAGCAGCCAAGGGACTGTTTACGAGCAGTACGTC. Its translation is CASSQGTVYEQYV.

CDR3 protein: CSARTSGGAGSSYNEQFF. For the CDR3, the DNA is TGCAGTGCTAGGACTAGCGGGGGGGCCGGTAGCTCCTACAATGAGCAGTTCTTC. The chain is built from TRBV20-1 and TRBJ2-1; 14 bases agree with TRBD2. The CDR3 length is 18 residues. J was trimmed by 0 bases and V by 3 bases; bases with no gene match: 7. Germline-derived CDR1 and CDR2 are DFQATT and SNEGSKA (reference sequence).

The chain joins TRBV12-3 or TRBV12-4 to TRBJ2-7; D possibly matches TRBD1 or TRBD2 (5 bases each). The CDR3 runs 14 residues. Trimming cost V 6 bases and J 4 bases, with 16 bases left between them. The CDR3 sequence is CASSLGGGKYEQYV. The CDR3 region has the DNA TGTGCCAGCAGCTTGGGTGGGGGAAAATACGAGCAGTACGTC.

V is TRBV12-3 or TRBV12-4 and J is TRBJ1-1; D is uncertain. The CDR3 consists of 12 residues. Trimming stripped 2 bases from V and 10 bases from J, with 11 bases between. CDR3 sequence: CASSLNLARAFF. CDR3 in DNA: TGTGCCAGCAGTTTAAATTTGGCCAGAGCTTTCTTT.

This clonotype was seen a handful of times. The chain carries TRBV5-1 and TRBJ2-7; TRBD1 matches at 8 bases. The CDR3 is 14 amino acids. With V trimmed by 0 bases and J by 3 bases, 2 bases remained unmatched. Germline lookup yields CDR1 SGHRS and CDR2 YFSETQ. This CDR3 reads CASSLGTGNYEQYF. DNA for the CDR3: TGCGCCAGCAGCTTGGGGACAGGGAACTACGAGCAGTACTTC.

This clonotype was observed a few times. CDR3 residues: CASSFTGGPPYEQYV. CDR3 in DNA: TGTGCCAGCAGCTTTACAGGGGGGCCGCCCTACGAGCAGTACGTC. The genes are TRBV5-4 and TRBJ2-7; 8 nucleotides align to TRBD1. V trimming: 2 bases; J trimming: 2 bases; junction bases outside the gene matches: 6. Germline CDR1 reads SGHNT; CDR2 reads YYREEE (reference sequence). There are 15 residues in the CDR3.

The chain couples TRBV4-3 to TRBJ1-6, with D tentatively TRBD1 (6 bases). V was clipped by 5 bases and J by 6 bases, with 11 bases between them. Germline CDR1 reads LGHNA; CDR2 reads YSLEER. CDR3 length equals 14 residues. Written as DNA, the CDR3 is TGCGCCAGCAGCTTGGACAGCTTTAATTCACCCCTCCACTTT. Amino acid sequence: CASSLDSFNSPLHF.

The J gene is TRBJ2-5, the V gene TRBV20-1, with 9 nucleotides matching TRBD2. Germline V lookup: CDR1 DFQATT, CDR2 SNEGSKA (reference sequence). The CDR3 covers 13 residues. Unmatched junction bases numbered 5, after V lost 4 bases and J lost 5 bases. Written as DNA, the CDR3 is TGCAGTGCTATTGCGGGGGGGAAGGAGACCCAGTACTTC. This sequence encodes CSAIAGGKETQYF.

This sequence joins TRBV15 and TRBJ2-5; unclear D gene. Germline V lookup: CDR1 LNHNV, CDR2 YYDKDF (reference sequence). CDR3 length: 15 amino acids. Trimming took off 1 base at V and 1 base at J, with 10 bases between the two ends. The CDR3 region is CATSRVAKSQETQYF. The CDR3 nucleotides read TGTGCCACCAGCAGAGTGGCGAAGTCCCAAGAGACCCAGTACTTC. Complete variable domain (other parts from reference TRBV15 and TRBJ2-5): DAMVIQNPRYQVTQFGKPVTLSCSQTLNHNVMYWYQQKSSQAPKLLFHYYDKDFNNEADTPDNFQSRRPNTSFCFLDIRSPGLGDTAMYLCATSRVAKSQETQYFGPGTRLLVL.

The V call is TRBV20-1, the J call TRBJ1-2; D unresolved. This CDR3 region has 13 residues. Trimming left V 3 bases short and J 0 bases short, with 8 bases between. Per the germline V gene, CDR1 is DFQATT and CDR2 is SNEGSKA (reference sequence). This CDR3 reads CSASSIANYGYTF. The DNA for the CDR3 is TGCAGTGCTAGTTCAATAGCTAACTATGGCTACACCTTC.

This clonotype was recorded a few times. J is TRBJ2-7 and V is TRBV11-1; D tentatively fits TRBD1 or TRBD2 (6 bases each). In germline, CDR1 is SGHAT, CDR2 FQDESV (reference sequence). Trimming cost V 5 bases and J 3 bases, with 17 bases left between them. The CDR3 is made up of 15 amino acids. Written as DNA, the CDR3 is TGTGCCAGCAGCCGAATGGCAGAGGGGGGCTACGAGCAGTACGTC. Protein: CASSRMAEGGYEQYV.

The rearrangement links TRBV2 to TRBJ1-3, with 7 bases fitting TRBD1. V shed 6 bases, J shed 6 bases, and the junction held 5 bases outside the gene matches. The length of the CDR3 is 13 residues. The germline V gene encodes CDR1 SNHLY and CDR2 FYNNEI. CDR3 sequence: CASRDDRVNTIYF. The CDR3 bases are TGTGCCAGCAGGGACGACAGGGTAAACACCATATATTTT.

The chain couples TRBV7-2 to TRBJ1-5, with D hard to call. Germline V gene sequence: CDR1 SGHTA, CDR2 FQGNSA. The CDR3 totals 17 residues. Deletions cut 0 bases from V and 0 bases from J, with 12 bases between. CDR3: CASSLAVGSYSNQPQHF. In DNA form, the CDR3 reads TGTGCCAGCAGCTTAGCCGTAGGATCTTATAGCAATCAGCCCCAGCATTTT.

The table lists this clonotype with many counts. The chain uses TRBV12-3 or TRBV12-4 and TRBJ1-6, with 7 positions matching TRBD1. The CDR3 runs 15 residues. V lost 1 base and J lost 9; bases outside the gene matches: 6. CDR3 protein: CASSLGQGDGSPLHF. Here the CDR3 DNA reads TGTGCCAGCAGTTTAGGACAGGGTGATGGTTCACCCCTCCACTTT.

In its sample, this clonotype was seen many times. The rearrangement uses TRBV7-2 and TRBJ2-3; D gene uncertain. Germline V lookup: CDR1 SGHTA, CDR2 FQGNSA. The CDR3 loop spans 13 amino acids. The V and J ends lost 5 bases and 3 bases respectively, with 9 bases between them. Here the CDR3 DNA reads TGTGCCAGCAGCCAGCGCGGTACAGATACGCAGTATTTT. Protein: CASSQRGTDTQYF.

This clonotype has only a few counts. The J gene is TRBJ2-7, the V gene TRBV20-1; 9 bases fit TRBD2. The CDR3 has 14 residues. After removal of 5 bases from V and 4 bases from J, the junction contained 9 bases not matched to a gene. Germline assignment: CDR1 DFQATT and CDR2 SNEGSKA (reference sequence). Written as DNA, the CDR3 is TGCAGTGCTCTACCCTTAGCGGGGGTATACGAGCAGTACTTC. It yields the protein CSALPLAGVYEQYF.